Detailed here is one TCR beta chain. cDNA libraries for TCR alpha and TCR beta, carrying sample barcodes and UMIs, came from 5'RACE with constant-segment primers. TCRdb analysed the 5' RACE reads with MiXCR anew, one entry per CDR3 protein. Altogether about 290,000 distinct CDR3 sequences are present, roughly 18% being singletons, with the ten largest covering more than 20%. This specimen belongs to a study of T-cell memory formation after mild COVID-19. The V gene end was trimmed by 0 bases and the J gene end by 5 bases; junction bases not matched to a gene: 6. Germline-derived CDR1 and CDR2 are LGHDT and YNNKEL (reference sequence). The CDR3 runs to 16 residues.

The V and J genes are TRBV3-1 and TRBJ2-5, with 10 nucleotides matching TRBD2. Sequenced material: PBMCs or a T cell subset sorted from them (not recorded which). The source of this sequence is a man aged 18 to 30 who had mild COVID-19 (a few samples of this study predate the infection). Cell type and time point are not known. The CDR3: CASSQDPSGGSETQYF. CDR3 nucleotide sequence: TGTGCCAGCAGCCAAGATCCTAGCGGGGGATCTGAGACCCAGTACTTC.